These T cell receptor beta chains were read from a single sample in a study of shared clonotypes between healthy human individuals. This table comes from immunoSEQ multiplex PCR, and its TCRdb copy is limited to in-frame clones, with some not included. The repertoire consists of around 700,000 clones, with roughly nine tenths occurring once and the leading ten covering roughly 24%. The sequenced material came from naive CD8+ T cells sorted from blood. These receptors all come from a man under 40 in good health. Both conserved end residues are part of each CDR3. Each record gives: clone size, CDR3 length, V gene, J gene, D gene, CDR3 protein, CDR3 DNA. D genes are given only for firm matches. A row's size may be missing; if present it is once, few, many or a size class.

abundance: once; len: 11; v_gene: TRBV27; j_gene: TRBJ2-5; d_gene: NA; CDR3aa: CAAARGETQYF; CDR3nt: TGTGCCGCCGCTCGGGGGGAGACCCAGTACTTC
abundance: NA; len: 15; v_gene: TRBV7-9; j_gene: TRBJ1-1; d_gene: NA; CDR3aa: CASSLGGMGHTEAFF; CDR3nt: TGTGCCAGCAGCTTAGGAGGTATGGGACACACTGAAGCTTTCTTT
abundance: NA; len: 15; v_gene: TRBV4-1; j_gene: TRBJ1-1; d_gene: NA; CDR3aa: CASSQVGRLNTEAFF; CDR3nt: TGCGCCAGCAGCCAAGTGGGCAGGTTGAACACTGAAGCTTTCTTT
abundance: NA; len: 17; v_gene: TRBV10-1; j_gene: TRBJ2-2; d_gene: TRBD2; CDR3aa: CASSDQLGTSGAGELFF; CDR3nt: TGCGCCAGCAGTGACCAATTAGGGACTAGCGGGGCCGGGGAGCTGTTTTTT
abundance: NA; len: 17; v_gene: TRBV7-3; j_gene: TRBJ2-1; d_gene: TRBD2; CDR3aa: CASSLFPIAGDYNEQFF; CDR3nt: TGTGCCAGCAGCTTATTCCCTATTGCGGGAGATTACAATGAGCAGTTCTTC
abundance: NA; len: 13; v_gene: TRBV6-1; j_gene: TRBJ1-2; d_gene: NA; CDR3aa: CASSDGKDYGYTF; CDR3nt: TGTGCCAGCAGTGACGGAAAGGACTATGGCTACACCTTC
abundance: NA; len: 16; v_gene: TRBV18; j_gene: TRBJ2-1; d_gene: TRBD2; CDR3aa: CASSPGGRGAYNEQFF; CDR3nt: TGTGCCAGCTCACCAGGAGGGAGGGGCGCCTACAATGAGCAGTTCTTC
abundance: NA; len: 16; v_gene: TRBV4-3; j_gene: TRBJ2-2; d_gene: TRBD1; CDR3aa: CASSPSTGMSTGELFF; CDR3nt: TGCGCCAGCAGCCCTTCGACAGGGATGAGCACCGGGGAGCTGTTTTTT
abundance: NA; len: 14; v_gene: TRBV9; j_gene: TRBJ2-3; d_gene: NA; CDR3aa: CASSDREGTDTQYF; CDR3nt: TGTGCCAGCAGCGACAGGGAGGGCACAGATACGCAGTATTTT
abundance: NA; len: 23; v_gene: TRBV6-9; j_gene: TRBJ2-5; d_gene: TRBD2; CDR3aa: CASSYLCVSGKIGTSGEEETQYF; CDR3nt: TGTGCCAGCAGTTATCTTTGTGTGTCGGGCAAAATCGGGACTAGCGGGGAAGAAGAGACCCAGTACTTC
abundance: NA; len: 15; v_gene: TRBV9; j_gene: TRBJ2-1; d_gene: TRBD2; CDR3aa: CASSPALAGLNEQFF; CDR3nt: TGTGCCAGCAGCCCCGCGCTAGCGGGGCTCAATGAGCAGTTCTTC
abundance: NA; len: 15; v_gene: TRBV10-2; j_gene: TRBJ1-2; d_gene: NA; CDR3aa: CASSESRLANYGYTF; CDR3nt: TGCGCCAGCAGTGAATCCCGACTAGCTAACTATGGCTACACCTTC
abundance: NA; len: 16; v_gene: TRBV5-1; j_gene: TRBJ2-5; d_gene: TRBD2; CDR3aa: CASSLGLATRLETQYF; CDR3nt: TGCGCCAGCAGCTTGGGACTAGCGACCAGGCTAGAGACCCAGTACTTC
abundance: once; len: 12; v_gene: TRBV2; j_gene: TRBJ2-4; d_gene: NA; CDR3aa: CASIGAKNIQYF; CDR3nt: TGTGCCAGCATTGGGGCCAAAAACATTCAGTACTTC
abundance: NA; len: 13; v_gene: TRBV9; j_gene: TRBJ1-1; d_gene: NA; CDR3aa: CASSVEGRTEAFF; CDR3nt: TGTGCCAGCAGCGTAGAGGGGCGGACTGAAGCTTTCTTT
abundance: NA; len: 12; v_gene: TRBV7-9; j_gene: TRBJ2-7; d_gene: TRBD1; CDR3aa: CATAGGAYEQYF; CDR3nt: TGTGCCACAGCAGGGGGCGCCTACGAGCAGTACTTC
abundance: few; len: 13; v_gene: TRBV4-1; j_gene: TRBJ2-7; d_gene: TRBD1; CDR3aa: CASSQGQNYEQYF; CDR3nt: TGCGCCAGCAGCCAGGGACAGAACTACGAGCAGTACTTC
abundance: NA; len: 13; v_gene: TRBV7-2; j_gene: TRBJ2-7; d_gene: NA; CDR3aa: CASSTPGTYEQYF; CDR3nt: TGTGCCAGCAGCACTCCAGGGACCTACGAGCAGTACTTC
abundance: NA; len: 15; v_gene: TRBV2; j_gene: TRBJ2-5; d_gene: TRBD2; CDR3aa: CASFGAGGPVETQYF; CDR3nt: TGTGCCAGCTTTGGAGCGGGAGGGCCCGTAGAGACCCAGTACTTC
abundance: NA; len: 17; v_gene: TRBV28; j_gene: TRBJ1-5; d_gene: TRBD1; CDR3aa: CASSLKSTGFGNQPQHF; CDR3nt: TGTGCCAGCAGCTTAAAATCGACAGGGTTTGGCAATCAGCCCCAGCATTTT
abundance: NA; len: 15; v_gene: TRBV5-1; j_gene: TRBJ2-7; d_gene: TRBD1; CDR3aa: CASSPGGQGDYEQYF; CDR3nt: TGCGCCAGCAGCCCGGGGGGACAGGGGGACTACGAGCAGTACTTC
abundance: NA; len: 14; v_gene: TRBV29-1; j_gene: TRBJ2-7; d_gene: NA; CDR3aa: CSVEDTDQSYEQYF; CDR3nt: TGCAGCGTTGAAGACACGGATCAATCCTACGAGCAGTACTTC
abundance: NA; len: 14; v_gene: TRBV7-9; j_gene: TRBJ1-3; d_gene: NA; CDR3aa: CASSHRDSGNTIYF; CDR3nt: TGTGCCAGCAGCCACAGGGACTCCGGAAACACCATATATTTT
abundance: NA; len: 20; v_gene: TRBV18; j_gene: TRBJ2-6; d_gene: TRBD1; CDR3aa: CASSQGQVRTILTGANVLTF; CDR3nt: TGTGCCAGCTCACAGGGACAGGTTAGGACGATACTCACTGGGGCCAACGTCCTGACTTTC
abundance: NA; len: 14; v_gene: TRBV18; j_gene: TRBJ2-7; d_gene: NA; CDR3aa: CASSPMDSNYEQYF; CDR3nt: TGTGCCAGCTCACCGATGGACAGTAACTACGAGCAGTACTTC
abundance: NA; len: 17; v_gene: TRBV4-3; j_gene: TRBJ2-2; d_gene: TRBD2; CDR3aa: CASSQGLAGANTGELFF; CDR3nt: TGCGCCAGCAGCCAAGGGCTAGCGGGAGCGAACACCGGGGAGCTGTTTTTT
abundance: few; len: 12; v_gene: TRBV7-9; j_gene: TRBJ1-1; d_gene: NA; CDR3aa: CASSLVNTEAFF; CDR3nt: TGTGCCAGCAGCTTAGTGAACACTGAAGCTTTCTTT
abundance: NA; len: 16; v_gene: TRBV4-1; j_gene: TRBJ2-7; d_gene: NA; CDR3aa: CASSQVGEGSSYEQYF; CDR3nt: TGCGCCAGCAGCCAAGTAGGAGAGGGGAGCTCCTACGAGCAGTACTTC
abundance: NA; len: 16; v_gene: TRBV5-6; j_gene: TRBJ2-1; d_gene: TRBD2; CDR3aa: CASSSGLAGIYNEQFF; CDR3nt: TGTGCCAGCAGCTCCGGACTAGCGGGAATCTACAATGAGCAGTTCTTC
abundance: NA; len: 14; v_gene: TRBV27; j_gene: TRBJ2-1; d_gene: NA; CDR3aa: CASSLTGRPNEQFF; CDR3nt: TGTGCCAGCAGTTTGACGGGCCGGCCCAATGAGCAGTTCTTC
abundance: NA; len: 13; v_gene: TRBV27; j_gene: TRBJ2-5; d_gene: TRBD1; CDR3aa: CASSPDRVKTQYF; CDR3nt: TGTGCCAGCAGCCCAGACAGGGTCAAGACCCAGTACTTC
abundance: NA; len: 15; v_gene: TRBV7-3; j_gene: TRBJ2-1; d_gene: NA; CDR3aa: CASSLGSSAYNEQFF; CDR3nt: TGTGCCAGCAGCTTAGGGTCCTCGGCCTACAATGAGCAGTTCTTC
abundance: NA; len: 16; v_gene: TRBV7-7; j_gene: TRBJ2-7; d_gene: TRBD2; CDR3aa: CASSLEVTSGRGEQYF; CDR3nt: TGTGCCAGCAGCTTAGAGGTGACTAGCGGGAGGGGTGAGCAGTACTTC
abundance: NA; len: 16; v_gene: TRBV7-9; j_gene: TRBJ1-4; d_gene: NA; CDR3aa: CASSLPRESLNEKLFF; CDR3nt: TGTGCCAGCAGCCTACCCCGGGAGAGCCTTAATGAAAAACTGTTTTTT
abundance: NA; len: 19; v_gene: TRBV7-7; j_gene: TRBJ2-3; d_gene: TRBD2; CDR3aa: CASSLGLAGGGVNSDTQYF; CDR3nt: TGTGCTAGCAGCCTAGGACTAGCGGGAGGAGGTGTAAATTCGGATACGCAGTATTTT
abundance: NA; len: 14; v_gene: TRBV2; j_gene: TRBJ1-1; d_gene: TRBD1; CDR3aa: CASSLGQGITEAFF; CDR3nt: TGTGCCAGCAGTTTGGGACAGGGGATCACTGAAGCTTTCTTT
abundance: NA; len: 12; v_gene: TRBV29-1; j_gene: TRBJ2-7; d_gene: NA; CDR3aa: CSVSGTTYEQYF; CDR3nt: TGCAGCGTTTCCGGGACAACCTACGAGCAGTACTTC
abundance: NA; len: 12; v_gene: TRBV10-3; j_gene: TRBJ2-1; d_gene: NA; CDR3aa: CAISETYNEQFF; CDR3nt: TGTGCCATCAGTGAGACCTACAATGAGCAGTTCTTC
abundance: NA; len: 14; v_gene: TRBV19; j_gene: TRBJ2-1; d_gene: NA; CDR3aa: CASSQWGTYNEQFF; CDR3nt: TGTGCCAGTAGTCAGTGGGGAACCTACAATGAGCAGTTCTTC
abundance: once; len: 16; v_gene: TRBV2; j_gene: TRBJ2-1; d_gene: NA; CDR3aa: CASSETSAINYNEQFF; CDR3nt: TGTGCCAGCAGTGAAACCAGCGCAATAAACTACAATGAGCAGTTCTTC
abundance: NA; len: 14; v_gene: TRBV7-3; j_gene: TRBJ2-3; d_gene: NA; CDR3aa: CASSLMGAPDTQYF; CDR3nt: TGTGCCAGCAGCTTAATGGGGGCCCCAGATACGCAGTATTTT
abundance: NA; len: 15; v_gene: TRBV7-9; j_gene: TRBJ2-1; d_gene: NA; CDR3aa: CASSLSERELNEQFF; CDR3nt: TGTGCCAGCAGCTTGAGTGAGCGTGAGTTGAATGAGCAGTTCTTC
abundance: NA; len: 15; v_gene: TRBV4-3; j_gene: TRBJ2-1; d_gene: TRBD2; CDR3aa: CASSQETSHYNEQFF; CDR3nt: TGCGCCAGCAGCCAAGAGACTAGCCACTACAATGAGCAGTTCTTC
abundance: NA; len: 15; v_gene: TRBV28; j_gene: TRBJ2-1; d_gene: TRBD2; CDR3aa: CASSILAGEDNEQFF; CDR3nt: TGTGCCAGCAGTATACTAGCGGGAGAGGACAATGAGCAGTTCTTC
abundance: NA; len: 16; v_gene: TRBV4-1; j_gene: TRBJ1-5; d_gene: TRBD1; CDR3aa: CASSQERTGALQPQHF; CDR3nt: TGCGCCAGCAGCCAAGAGAGGACAGGGGCCCTTCAGCCCCAGCATTTT
abundance: NA; len: 14; v_gene: TRBV9; j_gene: TRBJ2-7; d_gene: NA; CDR3aa: CASSVGGFEYEQYF; CDR3nt: TGTGCCAGCAGCGTAGGAGGTTTCGAATACGAGCAGTACTTC
abundance: NA; len: 15; v_gene: TRBV25-1; j_gene: TRBJ2-7; d_gene: TRBD1; CDR3aa: CASSGFRGLSYEQYF; CDR3nt: TGTGCCAGCAGTGGATTCAGGGGGCTGTCCTACGAGCAGTACTTC
abundance: NA; len: 17; v_gene: TRBV5-1; j_gene: TRBJ2-3; d_gene: TRBD2; CDR3aa: CASSQTFGGSRTDTQYF; CDR3nt: TGCGCCAGCAGCCAGACCTTCGGGGGGAGCCGCACAGATACGCAGTATTTT
abundance: NA; len: 13; v_gene: TRBV27; j_gene: TRBJ2-7; d_gene: NA; CDR3aa: CASSGTSPYEQYF; CDR3nt: TGTGCCAGCAGCGGCACCTCCCCCTACGAGCAGTACTTC
abundance: NA; len: 16; v_gene: TRBV15; j_gene: TRBJ2-3; d_gene: NA; CDR3aa: CATSRAAAGAGDTQYF; CDR3nt: TGTGCCACCAGCAGAGCGGCGGCGGGCGCAGGAGATACGCAGTATTTT
abundance: NA; len: 14; v_gene: TRBV28; j_gene: TRBJ1-1; d_gene: NA; CDR3aa: CASSLSQGFTEAFF; CDR3nt: TGTGCCAGCAGTTTATCCCAGGGCTTCACTGAAGCTTTCTTT
abundance: NA; len: 13; v_gene: TRBV11-2; j_gene: TRBJ2-3; d_gene: NA; CDR3aa: CASSRALPDTQYF; CDR3nt: TGTGCCAGCAGCCGGGCCCTCCCGGATACGCAGTATTTT
abundance: NA; len: 14; v_gene: TRBV5-6; j_gene: TRBJ2-7; d_gene: TRBD1; CDR3aa: CASSLASFGGQRIF; CDR3nt: TGTGCCAGCAGCTTGGCTTCTTTTGGGGGACAGAGAATCTTC
abundance: few; len: 13; v_gene: TRBV7-9; j_gene: TRBJ2-5; d_gene: NA; CDR3aa: CASRDSGYGTQYF; CDR3nt: TGTGCCAGCAGAGACTCAGGGTACGGGACCCAGTACTTC
abundance: NA; len: 12; v_gene: TRBV4-1; j_gene: TRBJ2-1; d_gene: NA; CDR3aa: CASSQGGNEQFF; CDR3nt: TGCGCCAGCAGCCAGGGTGGGAATGAGCAGTTCTTC
abundance: NA; len: 15; v_gene: TRBV29-1; j_gene: TRBJ2-1; d_gene: NA; CDR3aa: CSVEGLGSSYNEQFF; CDR3nt: TGCAGCGTTGAAGGTTTGGGGAGCTCCTACAATGAGCAGTTCTTC
abundance: NA; len: 12; v_gene: TRBV5-4; j_gene: TRBJ2-1; d_gene: NA; CDR3aa: CASSFEGSEQFF; CDR3nt: TGTGCCAGCAGCTTTGAAGGATCTGAGCAGTTCTTC
abundance: NA; len: 15; v_gene: TRBV19; j_gene: TRBJ2-1; d_gene: TRBD2; CDR3aa: CASSTFLAGDNEQFF; CDR3nt: TGTGCCAGTAGTACCTTTCTAGCGGGAGACAATGAGCAGTTCTTC